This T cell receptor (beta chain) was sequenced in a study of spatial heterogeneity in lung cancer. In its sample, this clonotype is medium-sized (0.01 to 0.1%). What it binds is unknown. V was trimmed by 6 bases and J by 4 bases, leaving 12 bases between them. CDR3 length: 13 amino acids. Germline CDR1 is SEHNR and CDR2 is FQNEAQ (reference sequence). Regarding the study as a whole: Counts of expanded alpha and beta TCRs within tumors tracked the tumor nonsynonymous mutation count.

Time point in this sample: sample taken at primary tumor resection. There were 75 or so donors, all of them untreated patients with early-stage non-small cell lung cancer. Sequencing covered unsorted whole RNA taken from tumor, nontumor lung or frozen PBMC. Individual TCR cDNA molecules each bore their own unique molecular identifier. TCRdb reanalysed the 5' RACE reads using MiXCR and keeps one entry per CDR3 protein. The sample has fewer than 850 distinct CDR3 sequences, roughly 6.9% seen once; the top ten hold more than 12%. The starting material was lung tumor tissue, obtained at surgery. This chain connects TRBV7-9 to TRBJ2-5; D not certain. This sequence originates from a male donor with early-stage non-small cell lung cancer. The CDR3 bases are TGTGCCAGCAGGCCCACTGGGCCAGAGACCCAGTACTTC. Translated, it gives CASRPTGPETQYF.